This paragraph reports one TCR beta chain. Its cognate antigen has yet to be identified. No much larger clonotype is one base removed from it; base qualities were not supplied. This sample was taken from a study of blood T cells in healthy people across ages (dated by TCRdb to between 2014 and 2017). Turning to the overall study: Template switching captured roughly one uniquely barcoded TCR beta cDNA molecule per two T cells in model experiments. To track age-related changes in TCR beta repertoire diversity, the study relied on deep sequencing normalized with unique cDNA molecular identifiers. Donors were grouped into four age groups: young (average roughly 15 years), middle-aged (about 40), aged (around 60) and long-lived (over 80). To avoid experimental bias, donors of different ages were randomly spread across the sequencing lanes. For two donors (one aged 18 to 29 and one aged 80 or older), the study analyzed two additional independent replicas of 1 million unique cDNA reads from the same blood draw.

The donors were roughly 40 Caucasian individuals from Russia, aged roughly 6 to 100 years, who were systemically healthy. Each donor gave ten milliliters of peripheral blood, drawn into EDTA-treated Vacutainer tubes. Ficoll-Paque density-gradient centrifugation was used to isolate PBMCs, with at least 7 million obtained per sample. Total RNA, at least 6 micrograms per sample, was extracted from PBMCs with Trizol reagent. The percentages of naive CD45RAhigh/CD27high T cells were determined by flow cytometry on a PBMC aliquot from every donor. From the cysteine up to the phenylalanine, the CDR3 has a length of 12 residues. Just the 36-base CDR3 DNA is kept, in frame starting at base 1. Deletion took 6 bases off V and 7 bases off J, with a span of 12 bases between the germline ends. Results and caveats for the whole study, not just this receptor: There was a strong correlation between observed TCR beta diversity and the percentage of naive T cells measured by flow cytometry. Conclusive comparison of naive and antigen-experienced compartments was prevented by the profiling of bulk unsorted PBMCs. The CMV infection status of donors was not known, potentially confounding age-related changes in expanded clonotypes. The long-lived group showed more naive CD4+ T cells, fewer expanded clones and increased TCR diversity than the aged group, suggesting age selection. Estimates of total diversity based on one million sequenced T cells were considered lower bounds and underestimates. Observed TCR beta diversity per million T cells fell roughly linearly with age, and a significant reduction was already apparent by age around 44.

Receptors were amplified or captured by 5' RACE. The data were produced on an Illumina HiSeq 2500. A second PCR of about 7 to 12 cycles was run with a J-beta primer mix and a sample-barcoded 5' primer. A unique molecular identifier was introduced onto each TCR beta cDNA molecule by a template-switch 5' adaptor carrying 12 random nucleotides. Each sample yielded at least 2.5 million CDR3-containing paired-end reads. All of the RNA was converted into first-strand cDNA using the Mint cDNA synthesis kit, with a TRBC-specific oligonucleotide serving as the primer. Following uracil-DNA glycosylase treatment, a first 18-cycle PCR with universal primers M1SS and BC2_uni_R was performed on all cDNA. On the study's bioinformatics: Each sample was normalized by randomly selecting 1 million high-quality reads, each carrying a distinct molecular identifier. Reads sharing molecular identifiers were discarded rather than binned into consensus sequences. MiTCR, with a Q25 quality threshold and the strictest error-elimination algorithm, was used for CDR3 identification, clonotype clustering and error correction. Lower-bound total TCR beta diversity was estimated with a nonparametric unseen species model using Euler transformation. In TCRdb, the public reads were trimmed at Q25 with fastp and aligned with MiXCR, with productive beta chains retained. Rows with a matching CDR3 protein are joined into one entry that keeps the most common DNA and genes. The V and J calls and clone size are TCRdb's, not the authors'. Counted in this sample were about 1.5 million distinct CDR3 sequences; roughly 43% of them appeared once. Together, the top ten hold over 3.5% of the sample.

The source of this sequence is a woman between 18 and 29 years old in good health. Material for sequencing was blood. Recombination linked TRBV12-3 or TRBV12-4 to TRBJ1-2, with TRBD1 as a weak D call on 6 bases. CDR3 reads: CASRAGQTGYTF. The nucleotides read TGTGCCAGCAGAGCCGGACAGACTGGCTACACCTTC.